One and the same sample provided the 18 T cell receptor beta chains below, sequenced in a study of cytomegalovirus exposure and HLA in healthy donors. Here immunoSEQ multiplex PCR was the method, and the copy in TCRdb shows in-frame clones only, minus some. The table includes fewer than 200,000 clones, less than 85% detected once. The sequenced material came from PBMCs. All receptors come from a man aged 18 to 35 in good health and CMV-seropositive.

The rearrangement joins TRBV5-1 to TRBJ1-2; 7 bases fit TRBD1. Germline assignment: CDR1 SGHRS and CDR2 YFSETQ. Trimming at V came to 4 bases and at J to 8 bases, leaving 5 bases not matched to a gene. CDR3 length: 12 residues. The CDR3 DNA reads TGCGCCAGCAGCCCGACAGGGCGCGGCTACACCTTC. Encoded protein: CASSPTGRGYTF.

This clone occurred a few times. V gene TRBV5-1 combines with J gene TRBJ1-5, with a weak D call TRBD1 (5 bases). In germline, CDR1 is SGHRS, CDR2 YFSETQ. The CDR3 extends over 13 amino acids. V lost 10 bases, J lost 3 bases, and 14 bases lay in between. CDR3 in DNA: TGCGCCTCAGCCGGGGACTCCAATCAGCCCCAGCATTTT. It specifies CASAGDSNQPQHF. Supplemented by reference TRBV5-1 and TRBJ1-5, the full variable domain reads KAGVTQTPRYLIKTRGQQVTLSCSPISGHRSVSWYQQTPGQGLQFLFEYFSETQRNKGNFPGRFSGRQFSNSRSEMNVSTLELGDSALYLCASAGDSNQPQHFGDGTRLSIL.

The chain uses TRBV5-1 and TRBJ1-4; no reliable D call. Germline-derived CDR1 and CDR2 are SGHRS and YFSETQ. V was cut by 4 bases and J by 4 bases, with 11 bases left in between. The CDR3 consists of 14 residues. The CDR3 DNA sequence: TGCGCCAGCAGCCCTCCGGGGAGTAATGAAAAACTGTTTTTT. Translating it yields CASSPPGSNEKLFF.

This clone has more than one count but fewer than ten. V gene TRBV5-1 combines with J gene TRBJ1-6; D not resolved. V dropped 4 bases and J dropped 8 bases, with 7 bases sitting between them. CDR3 size: 12 residues. Germline CDR1 SGHRS, CDR2 YFSETQ. CDR3 in DNA: TGCGCCAGCAGCCCGGGAGATTCACCCCTCCACTTT. Translation: CASSPGDSPLHF.

The V gene is TRBV28, the J gene TRBJ2-3; TRBD1 agrees at 8 bases. CDR3 length: 15 amino acids. The V and J ends lost 8 bases and 2 bases, in that order; junction bases with no gene match: 9. From germline, CDR1 is MDHEN and CDR2 SYDVKM. The CDR3 DNA reads TGTGCCAGCCATGGCGAGGGACAGGTCACAGATACGCAGTATTTT. Translating gives CASHGEGQVTDTQYF. Complete variable domain (other parts from reference TRBV28 and TRBJ2-3): DVKVTQSSRYLVKRTGEKVFLECVQDMDHENMFWYRQDPGLGLRLIYFSYDVKMKEKGDIPEGYSVSREKKERFSLILESASTNQTSMYLCASHGEGQVTDTQYFGPGTRLTVL.

The rearrangement joins TRBV28 to TRBJ1-2, with 9 bases fitting TRBD1. This CDR3 comprises 14 residues. The J segment lost 2 bases and the V segment lost 5 bases, leaving 3 bases of the junction unmatched. CDR1 is MDHEN, CDR2 SYDVKM, per germline. The DNA of the CDR3 is TGTGCCAGCAGTCACAGGGGGCTAAACTATGGCTACACCTTC. Residues: CASSHRGLNYGYTF.

This clone was recorded once. This rearrangement joins TRBV6-5 to TRBJ1-6, with D unresolved. V shed 10 bases and J shed 6 bases, with 16 bases lying between them. Germline V CDR1 and CDR2: MNHEY, SVGAGI. CDR3 length: 14 residues. The CDR3 spells CATTDGLGNSPLHF. In DNA form, the CDR3 reads TGTGCCACTACCGATGGGCTGGGTAATTCACCCCTCCACTTT.

The chain is built from TRBV4-1 and TRBJ1-1; D call uncertain. Germline V gene lookup returns CDR1 MGHRA and CDR2 YSYEKL. The length of the CDR3 is 13 residues. The V end was cut by 1 base, the J end by 0 bases, with 3 bases between. CDR3: CASSQVMNTEAFF. The CDR3 DNA follows: TGCGCCAGCAGCCAAGTAATGAACACTGAAGCTTTCTTT.

V is TRBV4-1 and J is TRBJ1-1; D possibly corresponds to TRBD1 (5 bases). Per the germline V gene, CDR1 is MGHRA and CDR2 is YSYEKL. The CDR3 covers 15 residues. Trimming removed 4 bases from V and 0 bases from J, with 12 bases in between. The CDR3 bases are TGCGCCAGCAGCCTGGTTGGGGGGGTGAACACTGAAGCTTTCTTT. It encodes CASSLVGGVNTEAFF.

V gene TRBV2 combines with J gene TRBJ2-1; 11 bases fit TRBD2. This CDR3 region has 17 residues. CDR1 SNHLY and CDR2 FYNNEI come from the germline V gene. With 5 bases clipped from V and 8 bases from J, the junction kept 14 bases outside the gene matches. The DNA for the CDR3 is TGTGCCAGCAGTCTAAGGTCTAGCGGGAGGCCTGAGGATGAGCAGTTCTTC. It codes for CASSLRSSGRPEDEQFF.

The chain couples TRBV7-9 to TRBJ1-1; unclear D gene. V was trimmed by 2 bases and J by 8 bases, leaving 12 bases between them. Germline V gene lookup returns CDR1 SEHNR and CDR2 FQNEAQ (reference sequence). The CDR3 consists of 13 residues. For the CDR3, the DNA is TGTGCCAGCAGCTTACGCGGCTCGAGAGAAGCTTTCTTT. As protein: CASSLRGSREAFF.

V gene TRBV28 combines with J gene TRBJ1-2, with 7 nucleotides matching TRBD1. V lost 5 bases to trimming and J lost 13 bases; unmatched junction nucleotides: 16. This CDR3 has 14 residues. CDR1 is MDHEN and CDR2 is SYDVKM in the germline V gene. In DNA, the CDR3 is TGTGCCAGCAGTACGGGACAGCCCTACGGTCTGCTCACCTTC. It is translated as CASSTGQPYGLLTF.

The V call is TRBV19, the J call TRBJ1-1; a weak D match, TRBD1 (5 bases). The CDR3 is 14 amino acids. V lost 3 bases, J lost 1 base, and 9 bases lay in between. Germline-derived CDR1 and CDR2 are LNHDA and SQIVND (reference sequence). CDR3 sequence reads: CASSMGRENTEAFF. CDR3 in DNA: TGTGCCAGTAGTATGGGCAGGGAGAACACTGAAGCTTTCTTT.

The chain joins TRBV4-1 to TRBJ2-5; the D gene is possibly TRBD1 (6 bases). Trimming left V 4 bases short and J 4 bases short, with 10 bases between. The CDR3 contains 13 residues. Germline CDR1 and CDR2: MGHRA and YSYEKL. CDR3 amino acids: CASSRTVGETQYF. DNA of the CDR3: TGCGCCAGCAGCCGGACAGTGGGAGAGACCCAGTACTTC.

The chain is built from TRBV7-6 and TRBJ2-1; D is undetermined. The CDR3 runs to 15 residues. Trimming pared 0 bases from V and 6 bases from J, leaving 12 bases between. Germline loops: CDR1 SGHVS, CDR2 FNYEAQ. CDR3 coding DNA: TGTGCCAGCAGCTTAGCCGCGATAGCCATCAATGAGCAGTTCTTC. Amino acid sequence: CASSLAAIAINEQFF.

The genes are TRBV28 and TRBJ1-4; 7 nucleotides line up with TRBD1. The length of the CDR3 is 12 residues. CDR1 and CDR2 from the germline V gene are MDHEN and SYDVKM. J was trimmed by 9 bases and V by 5 bases; bases with no gene match: 3. The CDR3 sequence: CASSLQGQKLFF. DNA of the CDR3: TGTGCCAGCAGTCTACAGGGGCAAAAACTGTTTTTT.

The chain links TRBV11-3 to TRBJ1-1; tentatively, D is TRBD1 (6 bases). Germline V CDR1 and CDR2: SGHNT, YENEEA. The CDR3 length is 15 residues. V was pared by 3 bases and J by 2 bases, with 13 bases between. This CDR3 reads CASSFTLQGNTEAFF. DNA of the CDR3: TGTGCCAGCAGCTTCACGTTACAGGGTAACACTGAAGCTTTCTTT.

This chain uses TRBV19 with TRBJ1-5, with D unclear. Per the germline V gene, CDR1 is LNHDA and CDR2 is SQIVND (reference sequence). V lost 5 bases and J 4 bases, leaving 15 bases between the germline ends. There are 15 residues in the CDR3. As DNA, the CDR3 is TGTGCCAGTAGTGGCCAATTGCGGCCGAATCAGCCCCAGCATTTT. Translating gives CASSGQLRPNQPQHF.